The clone carrying this TCR beta chain has more than one count but fewer than ten. What it recognizes is unknown. The source of the sample is a study of response to subunit inactivated influenza vaccine. General study findings and limits: New T cells are recruited in small numbers by each seasonal influenza vaccination, according to the authors' suggestion.

The V end was cut by 3 bases, the J end by 7 bases, with 13 bases between. Germline V gene lookup returns CDR1 SEHNR and CDR2 FQNEAQ (reference sequence). This CDR3 is built from 13 residues. TCRdb fed the RT-PCR reads into MiXCR, producing one record per CDR3 protein. The sample carries around 160,000 distinct CDR3 sequences, 9.5% to 13% recorded once. J is TRBJ2-7 and V is TRBV7-9, with D possibly matching TRBD1 (5 bases). This sequence was found in a man aged 50 or older who received an inactivated influenza vaccine. Material: non-naive T cells sorted from PBMCs, obtained more than 35 days after vaccination. The CDR3: CASSFPTEREQYF. The CDR3 DNA follows: TGTGCCAGCAGCTTCCCGACAGAGAGGGAGCAGTACTTC.